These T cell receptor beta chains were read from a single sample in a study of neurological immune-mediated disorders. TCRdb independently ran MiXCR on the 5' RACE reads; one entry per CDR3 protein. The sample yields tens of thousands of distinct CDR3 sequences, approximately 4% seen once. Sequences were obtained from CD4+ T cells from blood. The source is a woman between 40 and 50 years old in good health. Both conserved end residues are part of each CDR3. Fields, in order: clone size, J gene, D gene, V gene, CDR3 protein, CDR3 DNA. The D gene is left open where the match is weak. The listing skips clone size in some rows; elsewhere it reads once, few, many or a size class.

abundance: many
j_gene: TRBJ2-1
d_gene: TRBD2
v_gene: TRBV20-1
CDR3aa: CSARGGGPLNEQFF
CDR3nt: TGCAGTGCTAGAGGGGGAGGGCCTCTCAATGAGCAGTTCTTC

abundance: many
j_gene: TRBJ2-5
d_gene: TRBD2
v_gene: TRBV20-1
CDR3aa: CISGPSGEETQYF
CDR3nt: TGCATCAGTGGCCCGAGCGGGGAAGAGACCCAGTACTTC

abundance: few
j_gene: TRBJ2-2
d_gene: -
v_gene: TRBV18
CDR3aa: CASSQVANTGELFF
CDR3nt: TGTGCCAGCTCACAGGTAGCGAACACCGGGGAGCTGTTTTTT

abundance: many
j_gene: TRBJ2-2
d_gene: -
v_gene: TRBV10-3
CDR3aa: CAISVDRRGELFF
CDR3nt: TGTGCCATCAGTGTAGACAGGCGCGGGGAGCTGTTTTTT

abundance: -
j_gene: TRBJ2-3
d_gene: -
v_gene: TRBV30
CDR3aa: CAWAGPSKHTQYF
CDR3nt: TGTGCCTGGGCCGGGCCCTCGAAGCATACGCAGTATTTT

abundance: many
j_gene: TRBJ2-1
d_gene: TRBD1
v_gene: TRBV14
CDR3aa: CASSPRGLSYNEQFF
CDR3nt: TGTGCCAGCAGCCCTAGGGGGCTCTCCTACAATGAGCAGTTCTTC

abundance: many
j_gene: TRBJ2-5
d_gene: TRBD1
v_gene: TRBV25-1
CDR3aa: CASSETGGLQETQYF
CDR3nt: TGTGCCAGCAGTGAAACAGGGGGCTTGCAAGAGACCCAGTACTTC

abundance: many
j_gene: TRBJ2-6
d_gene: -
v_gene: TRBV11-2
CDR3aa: CASSLFTQGQYSGANVLTF
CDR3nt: TGTGCCAGCAGCTTATTTACCCAGGGCCAATACTCTGGGGCCAACGTCCTGACTTTC

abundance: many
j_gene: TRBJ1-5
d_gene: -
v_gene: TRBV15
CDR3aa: CATSRQGSFQPQHF
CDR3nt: TGTGCCACCAGCAGACAGGGTTCGTTTCAGCCCCAGCATTTT

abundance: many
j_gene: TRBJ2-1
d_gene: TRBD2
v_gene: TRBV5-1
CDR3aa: CASSLSLARVNEQFF
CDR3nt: TGCGCCAGCAGCTTGTCACTAGCGAGGGTCAATGAGCAGTTCTTC

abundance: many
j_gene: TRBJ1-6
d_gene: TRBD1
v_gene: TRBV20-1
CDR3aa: CSARTGGISPLHF
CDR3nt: TGCAGTGCTAGAACAGGGGGCATTTCACCCCTCCACTTT

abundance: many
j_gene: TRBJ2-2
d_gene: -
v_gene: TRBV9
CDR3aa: CASSVAGIANTGELFF
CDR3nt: TGTGCCAGCAGCGTAGCAGGGATAGCGAACACCGGGGAGCTGTTTTTT

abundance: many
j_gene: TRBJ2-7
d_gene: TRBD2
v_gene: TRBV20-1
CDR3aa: CSAGLAGGSYEQYF
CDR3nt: TGCAGTGCTGGACTAGCGGGAGGGTCCTACGAGCAGTACTTC

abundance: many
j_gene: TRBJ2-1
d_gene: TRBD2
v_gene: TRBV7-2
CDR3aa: CASSVGGLVGNEQFF
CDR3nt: TGTGCCAGCAGCGTCGGAGGACTAGTAGGCAATGAGCAGTTCTTC

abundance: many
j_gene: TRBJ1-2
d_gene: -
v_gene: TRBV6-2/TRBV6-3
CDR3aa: CASSYPWKGQLRNYGYTF
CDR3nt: TGTGCCAGCAGTTACCCATGGAAGGGACAACTGAGGAACTATGGCTACACCTTC

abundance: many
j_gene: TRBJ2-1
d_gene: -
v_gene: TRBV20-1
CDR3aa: CSARALPRSLGPKDGNEQFF
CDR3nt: TGCAGTGCTAGAGCCCTGCCGCGGTCACTAGGTCCCAAGGATGGCAATGAGCAGTTCTTC

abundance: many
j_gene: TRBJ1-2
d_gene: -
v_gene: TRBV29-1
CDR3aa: CSVDLASRAYYGYTF
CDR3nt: TGCAGCGTTGATCTTGCAAGTCGGGCCTATTATGGCTACACCTTC

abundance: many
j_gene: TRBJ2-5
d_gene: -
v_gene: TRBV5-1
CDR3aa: CASSSGQPQETQYF
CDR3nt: TGCGCCAGCAGCTCTGGACAGCCCCAAGAGACCCAGTACTTC

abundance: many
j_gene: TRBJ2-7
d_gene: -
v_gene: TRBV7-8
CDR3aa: CASSFPSRAYEQYF
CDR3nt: TGTGCCAGCAGCTTTCCCTCCAGGGCCTACGAGCAGTACTTC

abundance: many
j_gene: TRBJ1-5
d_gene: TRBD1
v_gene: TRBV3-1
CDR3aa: CASSQGTGSQPQHF
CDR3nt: TGTGCCAGCAGCCAAGGGACAGGGTCTCAGCCCCAGCATTTT

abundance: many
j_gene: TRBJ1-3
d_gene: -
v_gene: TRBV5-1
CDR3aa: CASSSEISGNTIYF
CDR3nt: TGCGCCAGCAGCTCCGAGATCTCTGGAAACACCATATATTTT

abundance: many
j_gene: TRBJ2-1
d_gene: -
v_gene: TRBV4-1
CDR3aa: CASSHTREHGVPEQFF
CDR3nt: TGCGCCAGCAGCCACACTCGAGAGCACGGGGTACCTGAGCAGTTCTTC

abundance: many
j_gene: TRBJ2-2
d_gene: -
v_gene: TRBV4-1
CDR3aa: CASSPLPGTGELFF
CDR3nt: TGCGCCAGCAGCCCCCTTCCTGGCACCGGGGAGCTGTTTTTT

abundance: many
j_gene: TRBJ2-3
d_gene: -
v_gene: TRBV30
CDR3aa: CAWSPGHRSTDTQYF
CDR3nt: TGTGCCTGGTCACCGGGGCATCGGTCGACAGATACGCAGTATTTT

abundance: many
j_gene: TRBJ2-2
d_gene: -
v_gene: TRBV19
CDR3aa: CASSIGVTTGELFF
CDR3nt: TGTGCCAGTAGTATCGGAGTGACCACCGGGGAGCTGTTTTTT

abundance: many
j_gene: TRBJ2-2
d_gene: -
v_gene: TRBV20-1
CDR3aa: CSANRPNTGELFF
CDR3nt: TGCAGTGCTAACCGCCCGAACACCGGGGAGCTGTTTTTT

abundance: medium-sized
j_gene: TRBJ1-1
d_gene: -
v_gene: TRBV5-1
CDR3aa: CASSPQGLRTEAFF
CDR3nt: TGCGCCAGCAGTCCGCAGGGGCTACGGACTGAAGCTTTCTTT

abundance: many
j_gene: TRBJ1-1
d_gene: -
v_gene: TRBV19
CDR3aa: CASSIAATLNTEAFF
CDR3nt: TGTGCCAGTAGTATTGCCGCCACTCTGAACACTGAAGCTTTCTTT

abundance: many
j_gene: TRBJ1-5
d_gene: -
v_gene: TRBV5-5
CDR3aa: CASSLGLESNQPQHF
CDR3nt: TGTGCCAGCAGCCTTGGACTCGAAAGCAATCAGCCCCAGCATTTT

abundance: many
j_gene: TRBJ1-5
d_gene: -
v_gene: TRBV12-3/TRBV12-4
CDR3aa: CASSLADNNQPQHF
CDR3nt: TGTGCCAGCAGTCTGGCGGACAACAATCAGCCCCAGCATTTT

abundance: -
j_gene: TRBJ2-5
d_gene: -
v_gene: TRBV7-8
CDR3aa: CASSFGTTQETQYF
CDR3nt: TGTGCCAGCAGCTTCGGGACAACCCAAGAGACCCAGTACTTC

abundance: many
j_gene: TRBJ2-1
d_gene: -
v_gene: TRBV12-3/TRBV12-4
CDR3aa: CASSPRSGFSYNEQFF
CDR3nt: TGTGCCAGCAGTCCTAGAAGCGGGTTCTCCTACAATGAGCAGTTCTTC

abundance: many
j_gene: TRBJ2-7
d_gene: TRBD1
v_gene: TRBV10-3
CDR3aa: CAISFQGADEQYF
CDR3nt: TGTGCCATCAGTTTTCAGGGGGCGGACGAGCAGTACTTC

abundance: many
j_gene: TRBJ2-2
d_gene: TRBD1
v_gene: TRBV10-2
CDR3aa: CASRRQGNTGELFF
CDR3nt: TGCGCCAGCAGGAGACAGGGGAACACCGGGGAGCTGTTTTTT

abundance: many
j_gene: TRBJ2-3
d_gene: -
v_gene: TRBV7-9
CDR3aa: CASSRGDTQYF
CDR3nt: TGTGCCAGCAGCCGAGGAGATACGCAGTATTTT

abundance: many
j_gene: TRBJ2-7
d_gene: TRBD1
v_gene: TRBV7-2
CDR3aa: CASSRDRAYNSYEQYF
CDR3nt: TGTGCCAGCAGCCGAGACAGGGCCTACAACTCCTACGAGCAGTACTTC

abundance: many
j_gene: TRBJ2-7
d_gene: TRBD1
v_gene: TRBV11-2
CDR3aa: CASSLGQGAYEQYF
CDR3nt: TGTGCCAGCAGCTTGGGACAGGGTGCCTACGAGCAGTACTTC

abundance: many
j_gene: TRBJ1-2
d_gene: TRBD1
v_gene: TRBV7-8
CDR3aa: CASSLGGGQGRYGYTF
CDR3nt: TGTGCCAGCAGCTTAGGCGGGGGACAGGGCCGTTATGGCTACACCTTC

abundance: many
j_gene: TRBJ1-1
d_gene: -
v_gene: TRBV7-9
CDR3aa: CASSLGRTDSLPTEAFF
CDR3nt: TGTGCCAGCAGCTTAGGGCGAACGGACAGCCTACCTACTGAAGCTTTCTTT

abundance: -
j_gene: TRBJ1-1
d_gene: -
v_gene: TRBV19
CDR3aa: CASRMRPTGNTEAFF
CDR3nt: TGTGCCAGTAGAATGAGGCCTACAGGGAACACTGAAGCTTTCTTT

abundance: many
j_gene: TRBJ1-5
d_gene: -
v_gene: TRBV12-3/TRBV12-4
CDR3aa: CASSLTGNQPQHF
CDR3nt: TGTGCCAGCAGTTTAACGGGTAATCAGCCCCAGCATTTT

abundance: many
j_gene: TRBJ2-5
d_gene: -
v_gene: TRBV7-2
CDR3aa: CASSPLLARQTQYF
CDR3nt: TGTGCCAGCAGCCCCCTTTTAGCGAGACAGACCCAGTACTTC

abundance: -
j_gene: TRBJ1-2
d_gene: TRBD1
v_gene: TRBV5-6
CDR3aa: CASSSVPGGKYGYTF
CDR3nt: TGTGCCAGCAGCTCTGTACCAGGGGGGAAGTACGGCTACACCTTC